These T cell receptor beta chains were read from a single sample in a study of blood T cell repertoires in COVID-19. Sequenced by immunoSEQ multiplex PCR; TCRdb stores in-frame clones only, minus some. This sample has approximately 55,000 clones; 87% occur once, and the top ten carry 6% to 7%. The sequenced sample consisted of peripheral blood. These receptors all come from a man between 45 and 60 years old with active COVID-19. Both conserved end residues are part of each CDR3. A D gene is named only where the DNA matches it firmly. Not every row has a clone size; where given, it reads once, few, many or a size class.

v_gene	abundance	len	j_gene	d_gene	CDR3nt	CDR3aa
TRBV20-1	NA	10	TRBJ2-1	NA	TGCAGTGCTCCTTACAATGAGCAGTTCTTC	CSAPYNEQFF
TRBV15	NA	16	TRBJ2-7	NA	TGTGCCACCAGCAGAGATCGCGGGACAGCTACCTACGAGCAGTACTTC	CATSRDRGTATYEQYF
TRBV3-1/TRBV3-2	NA	20	TRBJ2-1	TRBD2	TGTGCCAGCAGCCACAGGGCAAAGCGGGGGGTCCTCTACTCCTACAATGAGCAGTTCTTC	CASSHRAKRGVLYSYNEQFF
TRBV11-2	once	11	TRBJ2-7	NA	TGTGCCAGCAGCTTAGATCCAGAGCAGTACTTC	CASSLDPEQYF
TRBV7-9	NA	19	TRBJ2-3	TRBD2	TGTGCCAGCAGCCTAGCCGGGGATGTAGCGGGGGATGGTGTAGATACGCAGTATTTT	CASSLAGDVAGDGVDTQYF
TRBV11-2	medium-sized	14	TRBJ2-2	NA	TGTGCCAGCAGCCCGGACAGCAACACCGGGGAGCTGTTTTTT	CASSPDSNTGELFF
TRBV6-5	NA	13	TRBJ1-5	TRBD1	TGTGCCAGCAGTTACCAGACAGGGCGACCCCAGCATTTT	CASSYQTGRPQHF
TRBV6-5	NA	15	TRBJ1-3	NA	TGTGCCAGCACCGAATTAGCATACTCTGGAAACACCATATATTTT	CASTELAYSGNTIYF
TRBV12-3/TRBV12-4	NA	11	TRBJ2-1	TRBD1	TGTGCCAGCAGTTTAATGACAGGGCGGTTCTTC	CASSLMTGRFF
TRBV11-2	NA	14	TRBJ2-3	TRBD1	TGTGCCAGCAGCATTAACAGGGGGCAGGATACGCAGTATTTT	CASSINRGQDTQYF
TRBV5-1	once	17	TRBJ1-3	NA	TGCGCCAGCAGCTCGGGGGGTCGGGGCCTCTCTGGAAACACCATATATTTT	CASSSGGRGLSGNTIYF
TRBV7-2	NA	14	TRBJ1-4	NA	TGTGCCAGCAGCGCGGACAGTCATAATGAAAAACTGTTTTTT	CASSADSHNEKLFF
TRBV30	once	14	TRBJ1-4	NA	TGTGCCTGGAGTGCCGGGAGGGTTAATGAAAAACTGTTTTTT	CAWSAGRVNEKLFF
TRBV15	NA	17	TRBJ2-3	TRBD2	TGTGCCACCAGCGGACCTCCCCTACTAGCGGGAGGGGGTACGCAGTATTTT	CATSGPPLLAGGGTQYF
TRBV24-1	once	13	TRBJ2-3	NA	TGTGCCACCAGTGACCCGCGGGCAGATACGCAGTATTTT	CATSDPRADTQYF
TRBV27	NA	14	TRBJ1-1	TRBD1	TGTGCCAGCAGTTTACCCACAGACAGGGAGTCAGCTTTCTTT	CASSLPTDRESAFF
TRBV2	NA	13	TRBJ2-3	NA	TGTGCCAGCAGTGCGAGAGAGACAGATACGCAGTATTTT	CASSARETDTQYF
TRBV6-5	NA	13	TRBJ1-2	TRBD1	TGTGCCAGCAGTCGACAGGGTAACTATGGCTACACCTTC	CASSRQGNYGYTF
TRBV2	NA	13	TRBJ1-1	NA	TGTGCCAGCAGTGGTCCCATGAACACTGAAGCTTTCTTT	CASSGPMNTEAFF
TRBV7-8	NA	15	TRBJ2-1	NA	TGTGCCAGCAGCCGAGCAGAGGTGGCTTACAATGAGCAGTTCTTC	CASSRAEVAYNEQFF
TRBV11-1	NA	14	TRBJ2-1	TRBD2	TGTGCCAGCTCCCGGGAGGTTTCCTACAATGAGCAGTTCTTC	CASSREVSYNEQFF
TRBV6-6	NA	15	TRBJ2-2	TRBD1	TGTGCCAGCAGCACCATCGGACAGGGTGGCGGGGAGCTGTTTTTT	CASSTIGQGGGELFF
TRBV7-9	NA	16	TRBJ1-1	NA	TGTGCCAGCAGCTTAGCCTCGGGAGGGTTTCGCACTGAAGCTTTCTTT	CASSLASGGFRTEAFF
TRBV4-2	NA	16	TRBJ1-5	TRBD1	TGTGCCAGCAGCAAAGCCACCGGACAGGGTGATCAGCCCCAGCATTTT	CASSKATGQGDQPQHF
TRBV2	NA	14	TRBJ2-2	TRBD2	TGTGCCAGCGACGAGCGGGGGGGGACCGGGGAGCTGTTTTTT	CASDERGGTGELFF
TRBV30	NA	15	TRBJ2-2	TRBD2	TGTGCCTGGAAACGCCGGGGGGGCGGCACCGGGGAGCTGTTTTTT	CAWKRRGGGTGELFF
TRBV10-3	NA	14	TRBJ1-6	NA	TGTGCCATCAGTCCCCAGATTGGGACATCACCCCTCCACTTT	CAISPQIGTSPLHF
TRBV5-1	NA	14	TRBJ1-1	NA	TGCGCCAGCAGTGAGGGCAGGGGTGTATCTGAAGCTTTCTTT	CASSEGRGVSEAFF
TRBV5-8	NA	15	TRBJ1-1	NA	TGTGCCAGCAGCCGTTACAGGGCCATGAACACTGAAGCTTTCTTT	CASSRYRAMNTEAFF